A selection of T cell receptor beta chains follows, all from one sample in a study of T cell clusters in autoimmune cytopenias. TCRdb processed the multiplex PCR reads again and assigns one entry to each CDR3 protein, with no DNA. The specimen's table records approximately 7,000 distinct CDR3 sequences. The same sample was also studied in work on T cell repertoires in aging, cancer and after chemotherapy.

The material sequenced was peripheral blood. The receptors were sampled from a human donor in good health. The CDR3 runs from the conserved cysteine through the conserved F or W. The order of the fields is V gene, clone size, J gene, CDR3 protein. Clone size is not always given. Where it is, it says once, few, many or a class for expanded clones.

TRBV6-5	medium-sized	TRBJ1-2	CASHAGVEGYTF
TRBV6-5	.	TRBJ2-1	CAISSGARDEQFF
TRBV20-1	.	TRBJ2-3	CSARVKLAGLADTQYF
TRBV30	.	TRBJ2-2	CAWPGDRGWTGELFF
TRBV19	medium-sized	TRBJ1-5	CASSIGDGRAQPQHF
TRBV19	.	TRBJ2-2	CASSINTGELFF
TRBV5-5	.	TRBJ2-3	CASSFGGGLGTDTQYF
TRBV12-3/TRBV12-4	medium-sized	TRBJ2-2	CASSLRGETGELFF
TRBV6-5	.	TRBJ1-3	CASSYRGLGNTIYF
TRBV20-1	.	TRBJ2-3	CSAPTIATSTDTQYF
TRBV20-1	.	TRBJ1-1	CSAKVPGVRNTEAFF
TRBV6-5	.	TRBJ2-1	CASSYSTGGVEQFF
TRBV4-2	.	TRBJ1-6	CASSQRGQPNIGSPLHF